The clone carrying this T cell receptor (beta chain) was counted at least ten times. Its antigen is still unknown. These data belong to a study of T-cell reconstitution after alpha-beta-depleted transplantation in children. The study's findings and limits: Several hundred expanded graft clones reportedly gave rise to the alpha-beta T cells present about two months after transplant. Diversity and T-cell counts at one year after transplant derived mostly from new T cells.

Preparation of the TCRbeta library involved a method that used unique molecular identifiers. TCRdb processed the PCR reads anew with MiXCR; each CDR3 protein has one entry. The data show fewer than 350,000 distinct CDR3 sequences, with 10% seen just once and 7% to 9.5% held by the top ten. The CDR3 has 14 amino acids. CDR1 and CDR2 from the germline V gene are MNHNS and SASEGT. V lost 5 bases to trimming and J lost 0 bases, with 8 bases between them. This sequence originates from a boy younger than two with acute myeloid leukemia, due to receive a stem cell transplant. Sequencing was performed on PBMCs, taken before TCRalphabeta/CD19-depleted stem cell transplant. The chain has TRBV6-1 and TRBJ1-3; possibly TRBD1 for D (5 bases). In DNA form, the CDR3 reads TGTGCCAGCAGTCAGGGTCGCTCTGGAAACACCATATATTTT. This encodes CASSQGRSGNTIYF.